These T cell receptor beta chains were read from a single sample in a study of T cells in Graves' hyperthyroidism and ophthalmopathy. TCRdb passed the multiplex PCR reads through MiXCR, listing each CDR3 protein once. The sample includes a few hundred thousand distinct CDR3 sequences, about 45% of them seen just once. The sequencing input was peripheral blood or thyroid tissue (not recorded which). Receptors originate from an adult woman with Graves' disease, either hyperthyroidism or ophthalmopathy (not recorded which). Both conserved end residues are part of each CDR3. The D gene is left open where the match is weak. Expanded clones are given a class, and other clones once, few, many or no size at all.

abundance	d_gene	v_gene	j_gene	len	CDR3nt	CDR3aa
.	.	TRBV15	TRBJ2-1	11	TGTGCCACCAGAAAGGAGGGTGAGCAGTTCTTC	CATRKEGEQFF
few	.	TRBV29-1	TRBJ2-7	12	TGCAGCGGAGGGGGAACAGTGTACGAGCAGTACTTC	CSGGGTVYEQYF
.	.	TRBV2	TRBJ2-5	14	TGTGCCAGCAGTGAAAACTCGCCCAGGGCGACCCAGTACTTC	CASSENSPRATQYF
.	TRBD1	TRBV10-3	TRBJ2-7	14	TGTGCCATCAGGGGAGGACAGGGTCTGACCGAGCAGTACTTC	CAIRGGQGLTEQYF
many	TRBD2	TRBV7-2	TRBJ2-2	16	TGTGCCAGCAGGAAGGGACTAGCGGGAGTCGGCGGGGAGCTGTTTTTT	CASRKGLAGVGGELFF
.	.	TRBV19	TRBJ1-2	20	TGTGCCAGAGAATCCGGGATGCCCGGGTTTCAGGCCAGGTTTAACTATGGCTACACCTTC	CARESGMPGFQARFNYGYTF
few	TRBD1	TRBV3-1	TRBJ1-2	13	TGTGCCAGCACCCCCGGGACAGGGTATGGCTACACCTTC	CASTPGTGYGYTF
few	.	TRBV7-9	TRBJ1-3	16	TGTGTCAGCAGCTTAGGAGGAGCCGACTCTGGAAACACCATATATTTT	CVSSLGGADSGNTIYF
.	.	TRBV5-6	TRBJ2-5	15	TGTGCCAGCAGCTTGGTGGGGGGCCATCAAGAGACCCAGTACTTC	CASSLVGGHQETQYF
few	.	TRBV4-1	TRBJ1-6	14	TGCGCCAGCAGCCAAGTGAGGGTTAATTCACCCCTCCACTTT	CASSQVRVNSPLHF
.	.	TRBV7-2	TRBJ1-1	12	TGTGCCAGCAGCTTTGGTGCCCGGAAAGCTTTCTTT	CASSFGARKAFF
.	TRBD2	TRBV6-1	TRBJ2-5	18	TGTGCCAGCAGTGATAAGGGACTAGCGGGAGAGGCTGGAAAGACCCAGTACTTC	CASSDKGLAGEAGKTQYF
many	.	TRBV5-1	TRBJ2-6	15	TGCGCCAGCAGCTTACAGAGCTCTGGGGCCAACGTCCTGACTTTC	CASSLQSSGANVLTF
.	.	TRBV20-1	TRBJ1-5	15	TGCAGTGCTAGAGGATACAGGGAGGTCCAAGAGACCCAGCATTTT	CSARGYREVQETQHF
many	.	TRBV9	TRBJ1-2	15	TGTGCCAGCAGCGCGGGAGGGGGTCTGGACTATGGCTACACCTTC	CASSAGGGLDYGYTF
.	.	TRBV24-1	TRBJ2-7	13	TGTGCCACCAGTGCTGGTGGGTACTACGAGCAGTACTTC	CATSAGGYYEQYF
.	.	TRBV12-3/TRBV12-4	TRBJ1-2	13	TGTGCCAGCAGCGTAGCACGGCGACCCGGATACACCTTC	CASSVARRPGYTF
many	.	TRBV12-3/TRBV12-4	TRBJ1-1	12	TGTGCCAGCAGTTTATATCGCACTGAAGCTTTCTTT	CASSLYRTEAFF
.	.	TRBV29-1	TRBJ1-1	12	TGCAGCGTTGAAAGGCAGGGCCCTGAAGCTTTCTTT	CSVERQGPEAFF
.	TRBD1	TRBV10-3	TRBJ1-6	16	TGTGCCATCAGTGAGTCAGGAGACAGGGGCGTCTCACCCCTCCACTTT	CAISESGDRGVSPLHF
.	.	TRBV2	TRBJ2-5	13	TGTGCCAGCAGTGAAAGGGGTCAGAAGACCCAGTACTTC	CASSERGQKTQYF
few	.	TRBV15	TRBJ2-7	13	TGTGCCACCAGCAGAGATCCAGGATACGAGCAGTACTTC	CATSRDPGYEQYF
.	.	TRBV29-1	TRBJ2-5	13	TGCAGCGTTGCTACTCTCTACCAAGAGACCCAGTACTTC	CSVATLYQETQYF
.	.	TRBV2	TRBJ2-3	15	TGTGCCAGCAACTGGGGGGACGACCGCACAGATACGCAGTATTTT	CASNWGDDRTDTQYF
.	.	TRBV15	TRBJ2-5	15	TGTGCCACCAGCAGAGCTGCGGGGATCCAAGAGACCCAGTACTTC	CATSRAAGIQETQYF
.	.	TRBV10-3	TRBJ2-1	12	TGTGCCATCAGTGAGTCTCAGCGGGAGCAGTTCTTC	CAISESQREQFF
.	.	TRBV19	TRBJ1-2	12	TGTGCCAGTAGGGCCAGCCCGGACGGCTACACCTTC	CASRASPDGYTF
many	.	TRBV12-3/TRBV12-4	TRBJ1-2	14	TGTGCCAGCAGTTTTAGGCAGGACAACTATGGCTACACCTTC	CASSFRQDNYGYTF
once	TRBD2	TRBV6-5	TRBJ2-7	16	TGTGCCAGCAGTCCCTGGACTAGCGTCAGTGCCTACGAGCAGTACTTC	CASSPWTSVSAYEQYF
.	TRBD1	TRBV15	TRBJ1-1	12	TGTGCCACCAGCAGAGGGGACAGGGAAGCTTTCTTT	CATSRGDREAFF
.	.	TRBV20-1	TRBJ2-7	16	TGCAGTGCTAGAGATCTGGCTTCGCTCCATCCTTACGAGCAGTACTTC	CSARDLASLHPYEQYF
few	.	TRBV10-3	TRBJ1-3	14	TGTGCCATCAGGGTCACAGCCTCTGGAAACACCATATATTTT	CAIRVTASGNTIYF
.	.	TRBV15	TRBJ2-5	17	TGTGCCACCAGCAGAGGAAATAGTCGGGGATACCAAGAGACCCAGTACTTC	CATSRGNSRGYQETQYF
.	.	TRBV10-2	TRBJ1-1	15	TGCGCCAGCAGTGAGTCTACAGAGAAGAACACTGAAGCTTTCTTT	CASSESTEKNTEAFF
once	.	TRBV10-3	TRBJ1-1	15	TGTGCCATCAGTGACGGTGGCAGGGGGAACACTGAAGCTTTCTTT	CAISDGGRGNTEAFF
.	.	TRBV10-3	TRBJ1-4	14	TGTGCCATCAGTGAGTCTTGGCAGAATGAAAAACTGTTTTTT	CAISESWQNEKLFF
many	.	TRBV20-1	TRBJ2-5	15	TGCAGTGCCATATTAGACAGACTAAACTCGGAGACCCAGTACTTC	CSAILDRLNSETQYF
.	.	TRBV6-5	TRBJ1-3	13	TGTGCCAGCATCGGAATCGCTGGAAACACCATATATTTT	CASIGIAGNTIYF
.	TRBD1	TRBV19	TRBJ2-7	14	TGTGCCAGCAGCTTGGCAGGGGGCAGGCACGAGCAGTACTTC	CASSLAGGRHEQYF
few	.	TRBV5-1	TRBJ1-4	15	TGCGCCAGCAGCTCAGGAGGACAAACTAATGAAAAACTGTTTTTT	CASSSGGQTNEKLFF
many	.	TRBV5-1	TRBJ1-1	14	TGCGCCAGCAGCTTGGCGTGGGGGAACACTGAAGCTTTCTTT	CASSLAWGNTEAFF
.	.	TRBV10-3	TRBJ2-5	14	TGTGCCATCAGGGACAGTGTGCCGGAGGAGACCCAGTACTTC	CAIRDSVPEETQYF
many	.	TRBV2	TRBJ1-1	14	TGTGCCAGCAGTGAGTTGAGGGGCAGCACTGAAGCTTTCTTT	CASSELRGSTEAFF
many	.	TRBV13	TRBJ1-6	15	TGTGCCAGCAGCCTCCGCGGGGCAGACACAAGACCCCTCCACTTT	CASSLRGADTRPLHF
.	TRBD1	TRBV10-3	TRBJ1-2	14	TGTGCCATCAACTCCGGGACAGGGTTCCATGGCTACACCTTC	CAINSGTGFHGYTF
.	.	TRBV29-1	TRBJ2-2	12	TGCAGCGTTGAAGGGGGCGTTGGGGAGCTGTTTTTT	CSVEGGVGELFF
.	.	TRBV6-6	TRBJ1-1	15	TGTGCCAGCAGTTACTTGGAGGGTCCGAAAACTGAATCTTTCTTT	CASSYLEGPKTESFF
many	.	TRBV4-3	TRBJ1-2	13	TGCGCCAGCAGCAGGACTGTGGATGGTGGCTACACCTTC	CASSRTVDGGYTF
few	.	TRBV15	TRBJ2-5	14	TGTGCCACACAAGGCCTAGACGGCCAAGAGACCCAGTACTTC	CATQGLDGQETQYF
few	.	TRBV5-6	TRBJ1-2	15	TGTGCCAGCAACTCACCGGGTTCAGGCATATATGGCTACACCTTC	CASNSPGSGIYGYTF
few	.	TRBV27	TRBJ2-7	14	TGTGCCAGCAGTCCTGACCGGCGGAGTAACGAGCAGTACTTC	CASSPDRRSNEQYF
.	TRBD1	TRBV20-1	TRBJ2-7	16	TGCAGTGCTAACGGACAACACCGGGACAGGAACTACGAGCAGTACTTC	CSANGQHRDRNYEQYF
.	.	TRBV7-9	TRBJ2-2	19	.	CASSHRDRNYEQYFGELFF
many	.	TRBV12-3/TRBV12-4	TRBJ1-5	14	TGTGCCAGCAGGACGGACCATAGCAATCAGCCCCAGCATTTT	CASRTDHSNQPQHF
many	.	TRBV6-5	TRBJ1-5	15	TGTGCCAGCAGCGCAACTCAGGGCAGCAATCAGCCCCAGCATTTT	CASSATQGSNQPQHF